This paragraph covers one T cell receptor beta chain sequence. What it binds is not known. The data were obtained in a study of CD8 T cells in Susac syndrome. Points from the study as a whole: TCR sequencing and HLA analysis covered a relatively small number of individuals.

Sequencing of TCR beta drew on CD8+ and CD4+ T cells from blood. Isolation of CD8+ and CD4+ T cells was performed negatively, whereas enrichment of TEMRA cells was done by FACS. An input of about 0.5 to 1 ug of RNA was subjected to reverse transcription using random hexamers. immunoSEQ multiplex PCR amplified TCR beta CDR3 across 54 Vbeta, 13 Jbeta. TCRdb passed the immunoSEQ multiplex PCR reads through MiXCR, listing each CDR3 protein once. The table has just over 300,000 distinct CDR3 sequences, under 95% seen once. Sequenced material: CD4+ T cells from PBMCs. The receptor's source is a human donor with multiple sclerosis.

CDR3 DNA sequence: TGTGCCTGGAGTCCGGACAGGCCTGGGGCCAACGTCCTGACTTTC. Amino acid sequence: CAWSPDRPGANVLTF. V is TRBV30 and J is TRBJ2-6; TRBD1 matches at 7 bases. CDR3 size: 15 residues. Germline V lookup: CDR1 GTSNPN, CDR2 SVGIG (reference sequence). The V gene end was trimmed by 2 bases and the J gene end by 2 bases; junction bases not matched to a gene: 3.